Given below is one T cell receptor beta chain in context. The antigen is not known. The data were taken from a study of graft-versus-host responses after intestinal transplantation. Study in general: Among the recipients, transplants were multivisceral, liver-intestinal, or isolated intestinal. Once they had received anti-thymocyte globulin induction, all recipients took tacrolimus and steroids for about three years.

V was cut by 3 bases and J by 4 bases, with 9 bases left in between. Germline V lookup: CDR1 SQVTM, CDR2 ANQGSEA. The CDR3 runs to 12 residues. Findings and limits, study-wide: GvH clones detected in recipient marrow included some appearing first in ileum or blood.

The repertoire was sequenced with immunoSEQ multiplex PCR; TCRdb's copy has only in-frame clones and lacks some. This sample has about 120,000 clones, with around 96% found just once. The genes are TRBV29-1 and TRBJ1-2; D not resolved. Sample: unstimulated CD8+ T cells sorted from spleen or lymph node cells, taken before intestinal transplant. This receptor was obtained from a human donor who received an intestinal transplant. CDR3 in DNA: TGCAGCGTTGATCCGGGGTTCTATGGCTACACCTTC. Protein sequence: CSVDPGFYGYTF.